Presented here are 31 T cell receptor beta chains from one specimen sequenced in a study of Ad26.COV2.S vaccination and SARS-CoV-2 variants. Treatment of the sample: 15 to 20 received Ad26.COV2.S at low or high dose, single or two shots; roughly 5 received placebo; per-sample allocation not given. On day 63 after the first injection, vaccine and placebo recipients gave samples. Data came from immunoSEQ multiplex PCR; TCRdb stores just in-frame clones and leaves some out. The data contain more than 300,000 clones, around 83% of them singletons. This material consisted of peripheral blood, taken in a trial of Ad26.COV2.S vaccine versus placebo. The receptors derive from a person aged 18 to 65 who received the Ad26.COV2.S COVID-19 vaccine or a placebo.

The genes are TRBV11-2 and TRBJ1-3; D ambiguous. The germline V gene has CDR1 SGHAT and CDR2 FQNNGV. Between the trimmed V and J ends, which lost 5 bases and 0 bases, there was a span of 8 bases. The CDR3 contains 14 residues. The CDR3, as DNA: TGTGCCAGCAGCCCCCGAGGCTCTGGAAACACCATATATTTT. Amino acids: CASSPRGSGNTIYF.

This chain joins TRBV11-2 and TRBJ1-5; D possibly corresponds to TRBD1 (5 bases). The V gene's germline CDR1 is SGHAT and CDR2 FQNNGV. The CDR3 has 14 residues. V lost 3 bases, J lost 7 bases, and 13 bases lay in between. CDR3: CASSLGQGGQPQHF. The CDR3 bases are TGTGCCAGCAGCTTGGGGCAGGGAGGACAGCCCCAGCATTTT.

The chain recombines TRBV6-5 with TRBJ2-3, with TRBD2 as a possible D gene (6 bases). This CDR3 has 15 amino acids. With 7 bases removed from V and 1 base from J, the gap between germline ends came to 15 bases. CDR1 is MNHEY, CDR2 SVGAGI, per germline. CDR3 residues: CASTKSAGGTDTQYF. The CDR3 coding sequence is TGTGCCAGCACCAAGTCAGCGGGCGGCACAGATACGCAGTATTTT.

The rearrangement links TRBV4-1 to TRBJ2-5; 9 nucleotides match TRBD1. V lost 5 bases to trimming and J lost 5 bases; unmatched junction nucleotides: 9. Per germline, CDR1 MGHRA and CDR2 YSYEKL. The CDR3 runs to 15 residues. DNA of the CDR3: TGCGCCAGCAGCAAATCCGGGACAGGGCGCGAGACCCAGTACTTC. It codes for CASSKSGTGRETQYF.

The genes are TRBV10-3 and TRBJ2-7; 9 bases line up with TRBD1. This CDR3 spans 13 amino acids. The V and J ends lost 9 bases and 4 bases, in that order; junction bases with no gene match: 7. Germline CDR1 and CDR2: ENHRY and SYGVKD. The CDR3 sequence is CAIRTGDTYEQYF. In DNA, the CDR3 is TGTGCCATAAGGACAGGGGACACGTACGAGCAGTACTTC.

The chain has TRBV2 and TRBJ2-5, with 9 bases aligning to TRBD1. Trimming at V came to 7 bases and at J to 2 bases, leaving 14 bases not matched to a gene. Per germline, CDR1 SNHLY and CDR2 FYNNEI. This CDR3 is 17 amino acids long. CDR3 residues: CASTTGGWKRLQETQYF. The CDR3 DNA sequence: TGTGCCAGCACTACAGGGGGCTGGAAACGTCTTCAAGAGACCCAGTACTTC.

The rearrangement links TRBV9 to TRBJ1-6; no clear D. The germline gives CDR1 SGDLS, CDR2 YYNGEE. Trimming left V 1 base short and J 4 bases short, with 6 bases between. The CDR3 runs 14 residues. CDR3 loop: CASSVPGYNSPLHF. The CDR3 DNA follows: TGTGCCAGCAGCGTACCAGGTTATAATTCACCCCTCCACTTT.

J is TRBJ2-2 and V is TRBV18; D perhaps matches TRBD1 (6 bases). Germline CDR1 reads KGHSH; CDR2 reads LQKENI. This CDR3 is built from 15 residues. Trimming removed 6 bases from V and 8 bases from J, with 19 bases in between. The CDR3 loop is CASSPMSTGKGELFF. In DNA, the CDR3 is TGTGCCAGCTCGCCTATGTCAACAGGGAAGGGGGAGCTGTTTTTT. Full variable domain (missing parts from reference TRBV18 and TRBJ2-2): NAGVMQNPRHLVRRRGQEARLRCSPMKGHSHVYWYRQLPEEGLKFMVYLQKENIIDESGMPKERFSAEFPKEGPSILRIQQVVRGDSAAYFCASSPMSTGKGELFFGEGSRLTVL.

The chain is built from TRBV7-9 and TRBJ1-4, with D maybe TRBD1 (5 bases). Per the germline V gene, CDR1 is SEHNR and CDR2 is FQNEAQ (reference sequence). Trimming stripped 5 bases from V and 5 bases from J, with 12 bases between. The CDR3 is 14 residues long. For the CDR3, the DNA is TGTGCCAGCAGCCCCCGGGGGAAAAATGAAAAACTGTTTTTT. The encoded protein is CASSPRGKNEKLFF.

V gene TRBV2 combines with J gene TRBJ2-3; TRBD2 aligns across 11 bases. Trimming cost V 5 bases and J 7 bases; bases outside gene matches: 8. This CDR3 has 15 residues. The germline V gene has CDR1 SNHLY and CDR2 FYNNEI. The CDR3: CASSPLAGGGNTQYF. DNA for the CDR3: TGTGCCAGCAGTCCTCTAGCGGGGGGAGGAAATACGCAGTATTTT.

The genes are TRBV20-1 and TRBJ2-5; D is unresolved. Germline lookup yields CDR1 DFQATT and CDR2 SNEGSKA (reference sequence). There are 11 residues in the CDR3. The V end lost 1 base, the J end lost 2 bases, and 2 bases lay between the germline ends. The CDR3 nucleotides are TGCAGTGCTAGAGGACAAGAGACCCAGTACTTC. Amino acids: CSARGQETQYF.

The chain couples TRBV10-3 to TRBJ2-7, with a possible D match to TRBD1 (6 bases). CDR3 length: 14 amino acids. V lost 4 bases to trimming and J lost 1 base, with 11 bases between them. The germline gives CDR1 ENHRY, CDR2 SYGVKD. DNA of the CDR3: TGTGCCATCAGTGGGACAGACCTATCCTACGAGCAGTACTTC. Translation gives CAISGTDLSYEQYF.

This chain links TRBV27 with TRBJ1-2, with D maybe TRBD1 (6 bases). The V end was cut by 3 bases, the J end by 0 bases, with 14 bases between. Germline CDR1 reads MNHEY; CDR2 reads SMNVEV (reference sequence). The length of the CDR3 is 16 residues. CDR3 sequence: CASSFGRGLANYGYTF. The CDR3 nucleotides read TGTGCCAGCAGTTTTGGCAGGGGTTTAGCTAACTATGGCTACACCTTC.

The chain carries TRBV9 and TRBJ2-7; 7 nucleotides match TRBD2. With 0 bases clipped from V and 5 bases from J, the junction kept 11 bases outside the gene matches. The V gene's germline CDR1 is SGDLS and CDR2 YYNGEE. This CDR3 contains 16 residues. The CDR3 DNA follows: TGTGCCAGCAGCGTAGCAGCTGGGGGAGGGACCCACGAGCAGTACTTC. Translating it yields CASSVAAGGGTHEQYF.

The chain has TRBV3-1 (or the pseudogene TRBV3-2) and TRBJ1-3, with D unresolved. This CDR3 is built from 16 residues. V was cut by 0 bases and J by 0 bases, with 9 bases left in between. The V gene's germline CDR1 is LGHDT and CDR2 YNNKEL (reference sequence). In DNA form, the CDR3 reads TGTGCCAGCAGCCAAGATCTCCACCCCTCTGGAAACACCATATATTTT. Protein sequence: CASSQDLHPSGNTIYF.

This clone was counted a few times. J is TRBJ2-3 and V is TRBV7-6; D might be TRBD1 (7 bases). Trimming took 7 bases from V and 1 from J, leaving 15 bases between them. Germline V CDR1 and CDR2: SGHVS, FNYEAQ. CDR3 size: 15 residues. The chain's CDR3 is CASTPGGGRTDTQYF. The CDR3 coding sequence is TGTGCCAGCACTCCAGGGGGAGGACGCACAGATACGCAGTATTTT.

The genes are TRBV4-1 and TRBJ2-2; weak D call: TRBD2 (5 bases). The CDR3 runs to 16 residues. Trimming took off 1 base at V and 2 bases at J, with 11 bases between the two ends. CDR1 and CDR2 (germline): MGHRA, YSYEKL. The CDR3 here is CASSQGSGINTGELFF. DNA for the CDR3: TGCGCCAGCAGCCAAGGTTCCGGGATCAACACCGGGGAGCTGTTTTTT.

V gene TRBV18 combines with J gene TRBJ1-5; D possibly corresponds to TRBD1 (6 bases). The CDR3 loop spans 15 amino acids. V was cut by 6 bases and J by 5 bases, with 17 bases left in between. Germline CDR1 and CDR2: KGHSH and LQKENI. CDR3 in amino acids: CASSRGAGAYQPQHF. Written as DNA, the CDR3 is TGTGCCAGCTCCCGGGGGGCAGGCGCCTATCAGCCCCAGCATTTT. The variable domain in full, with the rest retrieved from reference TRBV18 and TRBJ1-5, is NAGVMQNPRHLVRRRGQEARLRCSPMKGHSHVYWYRQLPEEGLKFMVYLQKENIIDESGMPKERFSAEFPKEGPSILRIQQVVRGDSAAYFCASSRGAGAYQPQHFGDGTRLSIL.

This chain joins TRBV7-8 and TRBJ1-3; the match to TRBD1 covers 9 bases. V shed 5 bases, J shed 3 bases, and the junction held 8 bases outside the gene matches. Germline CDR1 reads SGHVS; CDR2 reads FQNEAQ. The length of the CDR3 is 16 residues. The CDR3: CASSRRDRANGNTIYF. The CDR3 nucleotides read TGTGCCAGCAGCCGACGGGACAGGGCTAATGGAAACACCATATATTTT.

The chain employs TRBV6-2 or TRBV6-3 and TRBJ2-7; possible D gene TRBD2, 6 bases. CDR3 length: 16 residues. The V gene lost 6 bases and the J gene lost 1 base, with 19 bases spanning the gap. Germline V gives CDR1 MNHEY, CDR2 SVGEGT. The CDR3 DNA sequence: TGTGCCAGCAGCGGACAACTACCGGGAGTATCCTACGAGCAGTACTTC. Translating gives CASSGQLPGVSYEQYF.

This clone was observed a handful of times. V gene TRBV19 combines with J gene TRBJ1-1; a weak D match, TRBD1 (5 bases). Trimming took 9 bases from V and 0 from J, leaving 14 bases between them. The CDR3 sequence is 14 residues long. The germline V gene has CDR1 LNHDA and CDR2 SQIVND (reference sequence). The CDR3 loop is CASAAGGVNTEAFF. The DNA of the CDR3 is TGTGCCAGCGCGGCGGGGGGGGTGAACACTGAAGCTTTCTTT. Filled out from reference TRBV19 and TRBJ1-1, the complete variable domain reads DGGITQSPKYLFRKEGQNVTLSCEQNLNHDAMYWYRQDPGQGLRLIYYSQIVNDFQKGDIAEGYSVSREKKESFPLTVTSAQKNPTAFYLCASAAGGVNTEAFFGQGTRLTVV.

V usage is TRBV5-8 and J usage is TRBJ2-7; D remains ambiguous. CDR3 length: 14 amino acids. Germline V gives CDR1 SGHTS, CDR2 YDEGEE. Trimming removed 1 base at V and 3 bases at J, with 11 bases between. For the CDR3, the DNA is TGTGCCAGCAGCTTGAGAAGAAGGAGCTACGAGCAGTACTTC. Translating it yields CASSLRRRSYEQYF. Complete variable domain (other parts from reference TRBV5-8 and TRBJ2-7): EAGVTQSPTHLIKTRGQQATLRCSPISGHTSVYWYQQALGLGLQFLLWYDEGEERNRGNFPPRFSGRQFPNYSSELNVNALELEDSALYLCASSLRRRSYEQYFGPGTRLTVT.

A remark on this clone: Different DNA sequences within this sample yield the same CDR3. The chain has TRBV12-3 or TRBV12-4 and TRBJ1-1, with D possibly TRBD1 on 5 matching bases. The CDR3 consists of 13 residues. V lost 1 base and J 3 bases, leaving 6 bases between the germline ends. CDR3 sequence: CASSLGGDTEAFF. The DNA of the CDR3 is TGTGCCAGCAGTTTAGGGGGGGACACTGAAGCTTTCTTT.

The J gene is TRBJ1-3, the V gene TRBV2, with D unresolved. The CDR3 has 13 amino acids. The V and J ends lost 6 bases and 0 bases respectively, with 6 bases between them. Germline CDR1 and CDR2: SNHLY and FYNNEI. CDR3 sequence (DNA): TGTGCCAGCAGGGGAGTCTCTGGAAACACCATATATTTT. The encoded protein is CASRGVSGNTIYF.

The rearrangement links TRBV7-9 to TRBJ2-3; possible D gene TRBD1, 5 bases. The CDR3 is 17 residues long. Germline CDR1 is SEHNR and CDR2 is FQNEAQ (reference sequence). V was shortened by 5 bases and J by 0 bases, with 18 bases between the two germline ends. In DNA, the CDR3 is TGTGCCAGCAGCCGCCTTTGGGCAGGGCTAAGCACAGATACGCAGTATTTT. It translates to CASSRLWAGLSTDTQYF.

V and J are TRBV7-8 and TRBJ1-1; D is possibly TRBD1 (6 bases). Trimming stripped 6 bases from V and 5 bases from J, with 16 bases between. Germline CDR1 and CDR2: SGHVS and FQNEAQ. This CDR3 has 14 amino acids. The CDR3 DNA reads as TGTGCCAGCAGTTCTGGGGGCGGAGAAACTGAAGCTTTCTTT. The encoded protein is CASSSGGGETEAFF.

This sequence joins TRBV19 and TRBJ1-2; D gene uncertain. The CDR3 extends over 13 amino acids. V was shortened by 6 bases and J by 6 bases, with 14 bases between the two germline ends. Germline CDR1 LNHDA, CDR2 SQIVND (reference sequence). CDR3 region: CASSPNVRDGYTF. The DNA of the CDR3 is TGTGCCAGTAGCCCGAACGTGCGGGATGGCTACACCTTC.

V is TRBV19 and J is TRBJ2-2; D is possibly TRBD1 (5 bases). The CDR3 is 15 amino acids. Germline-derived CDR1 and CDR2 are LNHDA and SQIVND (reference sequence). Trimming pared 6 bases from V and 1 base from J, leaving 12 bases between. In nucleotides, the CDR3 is TGTGCCAGTAGCAAGACAGATATGAACACCGGGGAGCTGTTTTTT. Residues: CASSKTDMNTGELFF.

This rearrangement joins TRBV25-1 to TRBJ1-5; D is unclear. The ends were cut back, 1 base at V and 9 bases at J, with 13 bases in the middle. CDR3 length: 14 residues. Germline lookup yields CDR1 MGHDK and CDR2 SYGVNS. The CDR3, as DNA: TGTGCCAGCAGTGAATCGGGCGGGGAGAGGCCCCAGCATTTT. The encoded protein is CASSESGGERPQHF.

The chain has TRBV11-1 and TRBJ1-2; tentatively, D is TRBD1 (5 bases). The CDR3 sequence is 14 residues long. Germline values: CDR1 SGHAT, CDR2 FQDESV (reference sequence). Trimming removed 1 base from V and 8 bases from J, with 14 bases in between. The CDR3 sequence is CASSLEGRRTGYTF. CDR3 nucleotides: TGTGCCAGCAGCTTAGAAGGACGGAGGACAGGCTACACCTTC.

CDR3: CASSLTSRTSGGTDTQYF. The CDR3 bases are TGTGCCAGCAGCTTAACCTCCCGGACTAGCGGTGGCACAGATACGCAGTATTTT. This chain uses TRBV7-3 with TRBJ2-3, with 10 nucleotides matching TRBD2. V shed 0 bases, J shed 1 base, and the junction held 7 bases outside the gene matches. The germline CDR1 and CDR2 sequences are SGHTA and FQGTGA. The CDR3 covers 18 residues.